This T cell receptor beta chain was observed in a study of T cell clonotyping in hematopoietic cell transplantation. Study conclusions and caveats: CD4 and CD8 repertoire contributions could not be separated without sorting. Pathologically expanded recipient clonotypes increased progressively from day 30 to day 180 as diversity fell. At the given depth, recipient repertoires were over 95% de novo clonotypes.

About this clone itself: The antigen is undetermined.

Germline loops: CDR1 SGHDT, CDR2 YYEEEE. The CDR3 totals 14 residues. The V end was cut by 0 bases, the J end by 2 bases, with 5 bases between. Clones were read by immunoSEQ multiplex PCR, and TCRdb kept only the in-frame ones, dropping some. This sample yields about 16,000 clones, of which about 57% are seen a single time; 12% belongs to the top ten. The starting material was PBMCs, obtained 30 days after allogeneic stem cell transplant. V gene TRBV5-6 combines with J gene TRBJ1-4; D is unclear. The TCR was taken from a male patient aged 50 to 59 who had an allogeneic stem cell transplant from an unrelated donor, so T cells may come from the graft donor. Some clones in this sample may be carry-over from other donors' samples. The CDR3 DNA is TGTGCCAGCAGCTTGGGGGATACTAATGAAAAACTGTTTTTT. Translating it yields CASSLGDTNEKLFF.